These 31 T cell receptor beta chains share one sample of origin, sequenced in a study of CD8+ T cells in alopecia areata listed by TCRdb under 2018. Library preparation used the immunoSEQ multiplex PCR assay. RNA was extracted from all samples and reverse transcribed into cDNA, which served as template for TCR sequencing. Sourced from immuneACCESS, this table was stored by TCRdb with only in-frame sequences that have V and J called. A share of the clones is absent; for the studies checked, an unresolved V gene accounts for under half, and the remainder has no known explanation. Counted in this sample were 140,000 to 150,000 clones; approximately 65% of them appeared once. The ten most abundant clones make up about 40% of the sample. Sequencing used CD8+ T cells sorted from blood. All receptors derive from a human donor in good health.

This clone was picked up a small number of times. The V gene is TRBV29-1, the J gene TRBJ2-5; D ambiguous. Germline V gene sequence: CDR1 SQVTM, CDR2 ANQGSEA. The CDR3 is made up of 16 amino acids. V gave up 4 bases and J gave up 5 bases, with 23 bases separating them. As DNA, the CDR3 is TGCAGCGTTGGAGCGATAGTGGATTTTCCTGCGGAGACCCAGTACTTC. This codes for CSVGAIVDFPAETQYF. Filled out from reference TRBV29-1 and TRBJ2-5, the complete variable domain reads SAVISQKPSRDICQRGTSLTIQCQVDSQVTMMFWYRQQPGQSLTLIATANQGSEATYESGFVIDKFPISRPNLTFSTLTVSNMSPEDSSIYLCSVGAIVDFPAETQYFGPGTRLLVL.

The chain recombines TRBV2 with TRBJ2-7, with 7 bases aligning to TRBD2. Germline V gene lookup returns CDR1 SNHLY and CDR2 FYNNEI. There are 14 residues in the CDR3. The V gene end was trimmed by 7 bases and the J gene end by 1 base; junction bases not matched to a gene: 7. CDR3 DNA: TGTGCCAGCATTCTGGGGGGAGGGTCCTACGAGCAGTACTTC. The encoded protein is CASILGGGSYEQYF.

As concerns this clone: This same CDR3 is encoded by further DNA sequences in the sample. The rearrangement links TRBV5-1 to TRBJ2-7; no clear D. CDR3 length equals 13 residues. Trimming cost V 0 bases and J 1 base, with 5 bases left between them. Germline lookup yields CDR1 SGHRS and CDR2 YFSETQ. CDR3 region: CASSLDRSYEQYF. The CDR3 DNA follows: TGCGCCAGCAGCTTGGACAGATCCTACGAGCAGTACTTC.

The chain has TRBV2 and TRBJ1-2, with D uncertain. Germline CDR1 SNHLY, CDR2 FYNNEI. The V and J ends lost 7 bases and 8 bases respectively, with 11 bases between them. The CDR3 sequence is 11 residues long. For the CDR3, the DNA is TGTGCCAGCACCACAAGGGAGGGCTACACCTTC. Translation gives CASTTREGYTF. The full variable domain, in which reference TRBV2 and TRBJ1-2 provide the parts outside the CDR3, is EPEVTQTPSHQVTQMGQEVILRCVPISNHLYFYWYRQILGQKVEFLVSFYNNEISEKSEIFDDQFSVERPDGSNFTLKIRSTKLEDSAMYFCASTTREGYTFGSGTRLTVV.

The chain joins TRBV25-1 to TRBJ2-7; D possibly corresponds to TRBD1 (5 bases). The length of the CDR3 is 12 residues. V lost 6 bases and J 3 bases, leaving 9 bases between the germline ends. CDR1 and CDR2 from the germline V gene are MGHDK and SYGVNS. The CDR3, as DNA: TGTGCCAGCAGCGAAGGGGTCTACGAGCAGTACTTC. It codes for CASSEGVYEQYF.

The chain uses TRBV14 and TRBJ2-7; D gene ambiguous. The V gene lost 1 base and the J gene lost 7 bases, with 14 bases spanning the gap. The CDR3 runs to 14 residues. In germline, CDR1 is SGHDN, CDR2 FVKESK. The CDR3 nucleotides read TGTGCCAGCAGCCAAGTTACCAGTCTGTATGAGCAGTACTTC. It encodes CASSQVTSLYEQYF.

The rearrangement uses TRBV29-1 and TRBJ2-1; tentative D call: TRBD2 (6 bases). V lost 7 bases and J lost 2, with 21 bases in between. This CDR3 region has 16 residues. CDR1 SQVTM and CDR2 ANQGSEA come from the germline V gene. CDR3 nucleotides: TGCAGCGGATCGGGACGGGGGACGGACCCCTACAATGAGCAGTTCTTC. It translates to CSGSGRGTDPYNEQFF.

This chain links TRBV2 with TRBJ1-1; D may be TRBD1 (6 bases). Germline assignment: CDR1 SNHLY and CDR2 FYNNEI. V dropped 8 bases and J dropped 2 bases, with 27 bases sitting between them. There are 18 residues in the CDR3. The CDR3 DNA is TGTGCCAGCTCATCATCCCGGCAGGGGCGAACCCCCAACACTGAAGCTTTCTTT. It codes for CASSSSRQGRTPNTEAFF. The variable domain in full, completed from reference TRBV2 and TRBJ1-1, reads EPEVTQTPSHQVTQMGQEVILRCVPISNHLYFYWYRQILGQKVEFLVSFYNNEISEKSEIFDDQFSVERPDGSNFTLKIRSTKLEDSAMYFCASSSSRQGRTPNTEAFFGQGTRLTVV.

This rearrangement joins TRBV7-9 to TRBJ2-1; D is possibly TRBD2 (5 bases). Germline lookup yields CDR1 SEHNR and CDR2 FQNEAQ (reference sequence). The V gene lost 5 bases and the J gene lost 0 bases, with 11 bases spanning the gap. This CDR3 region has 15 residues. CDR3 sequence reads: CASSLGTSSYNEQFF. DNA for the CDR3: TGTGCCAGCAGCCTAGGCACTAGCTCCTACAATGAGCAGTTCTTC.

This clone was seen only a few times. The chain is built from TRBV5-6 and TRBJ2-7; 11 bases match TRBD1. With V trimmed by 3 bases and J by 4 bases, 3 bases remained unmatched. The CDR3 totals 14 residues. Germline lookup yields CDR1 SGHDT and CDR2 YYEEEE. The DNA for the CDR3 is TGTGCCAGCAGCTGGGGGACAGGGGGTTACGAGCAGTACTTC. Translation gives CASSWGTGGYEQYF.

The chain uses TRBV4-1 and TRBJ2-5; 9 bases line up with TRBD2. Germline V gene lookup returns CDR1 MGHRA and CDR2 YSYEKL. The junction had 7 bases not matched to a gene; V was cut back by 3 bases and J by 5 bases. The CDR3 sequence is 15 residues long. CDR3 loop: CASSHGTSSLETQYF. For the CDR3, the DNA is TGCGCCAGCAGCCACGGGACTAGCAGCTTGGAGACCCAGTACTTC.

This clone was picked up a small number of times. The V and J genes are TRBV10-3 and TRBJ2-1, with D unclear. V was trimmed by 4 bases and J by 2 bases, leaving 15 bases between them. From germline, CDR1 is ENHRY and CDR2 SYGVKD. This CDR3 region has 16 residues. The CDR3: CAISAGSSDPYNEQFF. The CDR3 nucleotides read TGTGCCATCAGTGCAGGTTCGAGTGATCCCTACAATGAGCAGTTCTTC.

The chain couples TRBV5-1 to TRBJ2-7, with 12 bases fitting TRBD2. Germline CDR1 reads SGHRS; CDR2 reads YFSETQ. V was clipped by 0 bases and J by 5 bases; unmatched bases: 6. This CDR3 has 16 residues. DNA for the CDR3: TGCGCCAGCAGCTTGGAATCGAGACTAGCGGGAGACGAGCAGTACTTC. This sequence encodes CASSLESRLAGDEQYF.

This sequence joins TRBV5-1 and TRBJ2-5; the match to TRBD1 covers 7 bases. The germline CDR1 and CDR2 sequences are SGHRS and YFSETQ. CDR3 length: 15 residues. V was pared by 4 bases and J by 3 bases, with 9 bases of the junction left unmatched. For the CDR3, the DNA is TGCGCCAGCAGCCGTTGGACAGGCGTAGAAGAGACCCAGTACTTC. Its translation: CASSRWTGVEETQYF.

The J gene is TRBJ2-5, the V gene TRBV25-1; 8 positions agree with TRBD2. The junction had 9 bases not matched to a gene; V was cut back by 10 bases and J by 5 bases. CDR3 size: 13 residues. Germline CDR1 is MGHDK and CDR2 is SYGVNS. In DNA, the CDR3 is TGTGCCATCCGGGAGGGGGTTGATGAGACCCAGTACTTC. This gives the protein CAIREGVDETQYF.

Here the CDR3 DNA reads TGCAGCGTTGAAACAGGGGTCTCCTACGAGCAGTACTTC. It is translated as CSVETGVSYEQYF. V gene TRBV29-1 combines with J gene TRBJ2-7; TRBD1 aligns across 7 bases. V shed 2 bases and J 0 bases; nucleotides not matched to a gene: 1. The V gene's germline CDR1 is SQVTM and CDR2 ANQGSEA. The CDR3 has 13 amino acids.

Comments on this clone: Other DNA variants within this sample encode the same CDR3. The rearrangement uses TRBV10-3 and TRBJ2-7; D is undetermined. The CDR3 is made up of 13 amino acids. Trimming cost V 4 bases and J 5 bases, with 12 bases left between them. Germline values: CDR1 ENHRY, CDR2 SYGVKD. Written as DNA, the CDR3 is TGTGCCATCAGTGCGACGGGTTACGACGAGCAGTACTTC. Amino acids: CAISATGYDEQYF.

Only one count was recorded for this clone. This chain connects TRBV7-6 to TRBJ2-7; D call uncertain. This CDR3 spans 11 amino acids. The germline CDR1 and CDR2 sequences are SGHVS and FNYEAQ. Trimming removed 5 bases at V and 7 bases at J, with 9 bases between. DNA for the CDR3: TGTGCCAGCAGCACCCACAATGAGCAGTACTTC. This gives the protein CASSTHNEQYF.

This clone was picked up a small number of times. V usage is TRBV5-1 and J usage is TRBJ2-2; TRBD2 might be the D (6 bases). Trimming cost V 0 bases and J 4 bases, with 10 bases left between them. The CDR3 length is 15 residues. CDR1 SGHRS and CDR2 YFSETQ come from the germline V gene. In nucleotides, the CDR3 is TGCGCCAGCAGCTTGGCTAGCGCAGGCACCGGGGAGCTGTTTTTT. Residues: CASSLASAGTGELFF.

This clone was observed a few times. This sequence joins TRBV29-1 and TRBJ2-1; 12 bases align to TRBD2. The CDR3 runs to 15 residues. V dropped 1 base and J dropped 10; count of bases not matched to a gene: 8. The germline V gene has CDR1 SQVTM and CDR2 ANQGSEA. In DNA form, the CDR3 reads TGCAGCGTTGAAGGGGCGACTAGCGGGAGCCGGGAGCAGTTCTTC. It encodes CSVEGATSGSREQFF.

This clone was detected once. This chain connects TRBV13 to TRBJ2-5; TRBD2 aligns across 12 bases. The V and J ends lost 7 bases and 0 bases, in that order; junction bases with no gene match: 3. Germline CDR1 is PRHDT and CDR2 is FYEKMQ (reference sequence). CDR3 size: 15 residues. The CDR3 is CASITSGRYQETQYF. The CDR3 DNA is TGTGCCAGCATCACTAGCGGGAGGTACCAAGAGACCCAGTACTTC. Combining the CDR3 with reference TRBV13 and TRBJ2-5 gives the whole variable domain AAGVIQSPRHLIKEKRETATLKCYPIPRHDTVYWYQQGPGQDPQFLISFYEKMQSDKGSIPDRFSAQQFSDYHSELNMSSLELGDSALYFCASITSGRYQETQYFGPGTRLLVL.

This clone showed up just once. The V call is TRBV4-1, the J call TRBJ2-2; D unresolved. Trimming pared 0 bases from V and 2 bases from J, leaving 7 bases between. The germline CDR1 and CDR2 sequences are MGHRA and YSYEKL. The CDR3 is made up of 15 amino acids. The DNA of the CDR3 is TGCGCCAGCAGCCAAGAACGCGCTAACACCGGGGAGCTGTTTTTT. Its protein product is CASSQERANTGELFF.

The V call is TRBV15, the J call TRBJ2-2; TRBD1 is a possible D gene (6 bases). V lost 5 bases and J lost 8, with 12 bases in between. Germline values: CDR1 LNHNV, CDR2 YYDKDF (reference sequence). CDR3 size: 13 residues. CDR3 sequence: CATSGGPRGELFF. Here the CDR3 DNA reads TGTGCCACCAGCGGGGGCCCGAGGGGGGAGCTGTTTTTT.

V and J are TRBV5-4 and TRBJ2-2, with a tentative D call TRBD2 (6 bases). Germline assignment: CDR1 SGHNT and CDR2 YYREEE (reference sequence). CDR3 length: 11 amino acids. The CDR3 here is CVWGDTGELFF. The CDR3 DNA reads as TGTGTCTGGGGGGACACCGGGGAGCTGTTTTTT.

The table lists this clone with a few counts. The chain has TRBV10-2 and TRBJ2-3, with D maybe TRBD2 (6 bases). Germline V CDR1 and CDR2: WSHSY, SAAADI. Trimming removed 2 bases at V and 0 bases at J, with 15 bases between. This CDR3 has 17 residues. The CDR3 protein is CASSEGDWGSSTDTQYF. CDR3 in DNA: TGCGCCAGCAGTGAGGGGGACTGGGGGAGTAGCACAGATACGCAGTATTTT.

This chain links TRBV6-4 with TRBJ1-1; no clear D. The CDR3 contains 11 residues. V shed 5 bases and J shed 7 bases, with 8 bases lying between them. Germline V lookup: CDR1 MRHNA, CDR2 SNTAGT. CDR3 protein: CASSYYGEAFF. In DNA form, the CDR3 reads TGTGCCAGCAGTTACTACGGTGAAGCTTTCTTT.

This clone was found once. In nucleotides, the CDR3 is TGTGCCAGCAGTGAGTTAGCGGGAGCCACCGGGGAGCTGTTTTTT. It translates to CASSELAGATGELFF. V gene TRBV25-1 combines with J gene TRBJ2-2, with 9 bases that match TRBD2. CDR1 and CDR2 from the germline V gene are MGHDK and SYGVNS. The CDR3 runs 15 residues. Germline trimming cut 3 bases from V and 4 bases from J; bases unmatched to any gene: 3.

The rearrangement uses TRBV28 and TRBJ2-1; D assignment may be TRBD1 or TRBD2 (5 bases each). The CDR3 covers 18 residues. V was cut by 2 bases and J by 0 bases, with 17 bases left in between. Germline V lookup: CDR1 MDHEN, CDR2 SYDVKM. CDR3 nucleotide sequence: TGTGCCAGCAGTTTAGGTGATATGTCAGGGACCTCCTACAATGAGCAGTTCTTC. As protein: CASSLGDMSGTSYNEQFF.

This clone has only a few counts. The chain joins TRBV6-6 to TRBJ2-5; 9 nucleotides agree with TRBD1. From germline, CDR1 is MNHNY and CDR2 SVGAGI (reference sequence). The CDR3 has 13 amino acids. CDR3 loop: CATRDRDPETQYF. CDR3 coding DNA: TGTGCAACCCGGGACAGGGATCCAGAGACCCAGTACTTC.

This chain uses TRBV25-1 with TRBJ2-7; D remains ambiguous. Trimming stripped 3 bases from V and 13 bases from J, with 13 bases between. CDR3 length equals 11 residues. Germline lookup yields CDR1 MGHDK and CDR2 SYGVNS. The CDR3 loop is CASSDYENSYF. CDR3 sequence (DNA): TGTGCCAGCAGTGATTACGAGAACTCCTACTTC.

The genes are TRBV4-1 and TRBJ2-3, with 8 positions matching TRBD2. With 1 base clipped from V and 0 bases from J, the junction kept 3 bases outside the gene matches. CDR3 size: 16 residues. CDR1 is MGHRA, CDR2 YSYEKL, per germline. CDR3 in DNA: TGCGCCAGCAGCCAAGGTCGGGAGGGTAGCACAGATACGCAGTATTTT. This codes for CASSQGREGSTDTQYF.